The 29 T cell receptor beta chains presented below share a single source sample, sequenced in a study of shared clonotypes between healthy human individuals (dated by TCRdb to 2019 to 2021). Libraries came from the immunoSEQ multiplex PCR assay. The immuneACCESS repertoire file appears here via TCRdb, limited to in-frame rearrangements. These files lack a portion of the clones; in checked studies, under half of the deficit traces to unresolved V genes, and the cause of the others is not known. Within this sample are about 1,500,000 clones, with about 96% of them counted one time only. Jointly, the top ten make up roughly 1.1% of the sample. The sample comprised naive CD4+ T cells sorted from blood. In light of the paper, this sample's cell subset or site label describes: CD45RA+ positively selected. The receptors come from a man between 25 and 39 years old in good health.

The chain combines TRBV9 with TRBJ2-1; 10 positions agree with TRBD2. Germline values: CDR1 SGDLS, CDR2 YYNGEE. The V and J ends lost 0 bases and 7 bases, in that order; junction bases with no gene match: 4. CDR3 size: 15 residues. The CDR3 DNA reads TGTGCCAGCAGCGTAGTGCTAGCGGGAGTAAATGAGCAGTTCTTC. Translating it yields CASSVVLAGVNEQFF.

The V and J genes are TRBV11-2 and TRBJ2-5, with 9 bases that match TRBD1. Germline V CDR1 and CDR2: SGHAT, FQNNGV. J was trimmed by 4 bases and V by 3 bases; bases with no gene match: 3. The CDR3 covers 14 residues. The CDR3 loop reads CASSFGQGRETQYF. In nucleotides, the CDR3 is TGTGCCAGCAGCTTCGGACAGGGGCGAGAGACCCAGTACTTC.

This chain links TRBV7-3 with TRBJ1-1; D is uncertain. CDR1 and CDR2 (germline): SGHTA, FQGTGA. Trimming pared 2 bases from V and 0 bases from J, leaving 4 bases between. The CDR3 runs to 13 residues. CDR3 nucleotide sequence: TGTGCCAGCAGCTTACAGGTGAACACTGAAGCTTTCTTT. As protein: CASSLQVNTEAFF.

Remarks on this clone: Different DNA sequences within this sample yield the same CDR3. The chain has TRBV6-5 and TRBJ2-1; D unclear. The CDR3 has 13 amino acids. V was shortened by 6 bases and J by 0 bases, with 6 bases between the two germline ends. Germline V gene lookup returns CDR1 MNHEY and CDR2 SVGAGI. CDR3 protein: CASRVSSYNEQFF. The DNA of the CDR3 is TGTGCCAGCAGAGTAAGCTCCTACAATGAGCAGTTCTTC.

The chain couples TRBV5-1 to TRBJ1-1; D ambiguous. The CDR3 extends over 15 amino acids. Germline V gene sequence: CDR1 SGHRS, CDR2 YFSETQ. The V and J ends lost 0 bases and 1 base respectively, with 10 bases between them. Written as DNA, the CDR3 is TGCGCCAGCAGCTTGGTGCCGAGTGGGAACACTGAAGCTTTCTTT. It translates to CASSLVPSGNTEAFF.

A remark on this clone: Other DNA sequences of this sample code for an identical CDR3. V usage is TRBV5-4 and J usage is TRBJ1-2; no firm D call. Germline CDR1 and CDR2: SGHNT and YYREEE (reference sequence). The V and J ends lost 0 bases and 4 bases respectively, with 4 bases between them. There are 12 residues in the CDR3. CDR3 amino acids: CASSLDVYGYTF. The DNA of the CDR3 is TGTGCCAGCAGCTTGGATGTCTATGGCTACACCTTC.

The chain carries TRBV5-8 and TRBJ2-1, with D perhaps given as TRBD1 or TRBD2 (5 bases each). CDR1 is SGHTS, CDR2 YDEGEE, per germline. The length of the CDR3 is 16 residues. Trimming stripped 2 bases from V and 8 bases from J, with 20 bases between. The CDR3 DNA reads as TGTGCCAGCAGCTTCTCCGCCCGGGGCCCCGAACATGAGCAGTTCTTC. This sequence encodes CASSFSARGPEHEQFF.

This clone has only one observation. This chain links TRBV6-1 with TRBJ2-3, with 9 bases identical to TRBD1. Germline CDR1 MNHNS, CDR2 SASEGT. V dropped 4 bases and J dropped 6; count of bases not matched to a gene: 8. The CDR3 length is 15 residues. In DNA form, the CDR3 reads TGTGCCAGCAGTGCCCGGGACAGGGTATTGGATACGCAGTATTTT. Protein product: CASSARDRVLDTQYF.

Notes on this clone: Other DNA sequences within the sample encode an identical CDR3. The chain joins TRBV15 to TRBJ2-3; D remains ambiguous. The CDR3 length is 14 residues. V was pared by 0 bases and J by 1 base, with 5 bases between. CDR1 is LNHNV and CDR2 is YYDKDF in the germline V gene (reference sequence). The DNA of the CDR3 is TGTGCCACCAGCAGAGACCCGGGCACAGATACGCAGTATTTT. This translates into CATSRDPGTDTQYF.

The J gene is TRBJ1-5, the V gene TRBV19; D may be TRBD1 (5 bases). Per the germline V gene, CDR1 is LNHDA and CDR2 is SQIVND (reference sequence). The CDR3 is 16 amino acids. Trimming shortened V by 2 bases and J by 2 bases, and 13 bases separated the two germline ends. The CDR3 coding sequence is TGTGCCAGTAGTATAAGGAGGGGCGAGGGCAATCAGCCCCAGCATTTT. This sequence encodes CASSIRRGEGNQPQHF.

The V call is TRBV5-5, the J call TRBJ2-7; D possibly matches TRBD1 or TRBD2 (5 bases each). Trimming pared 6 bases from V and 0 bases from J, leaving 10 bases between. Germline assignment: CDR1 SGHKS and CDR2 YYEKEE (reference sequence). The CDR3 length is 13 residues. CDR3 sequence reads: CASTPGASYEQYF. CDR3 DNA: TGTGCCAGCACCCCCGGGGCCTCCTACGAGCAGTACTTC.

The CDR3 nucleotides read TGTGCCAGCAGTAGGTCTTACACAGATACGCAGTATTTT. Its protein product is CASSRSYTDTQYF. The chain is built from TRBV6-1 and TRBJ2-3, with D hard to call. This CDR3 is 13 amino acids long. V lost 5 bases and J lost 2, with 8 bases in between. Germline V gene lookup returns CDR1 MNHNS and CDR2 SASEGT.

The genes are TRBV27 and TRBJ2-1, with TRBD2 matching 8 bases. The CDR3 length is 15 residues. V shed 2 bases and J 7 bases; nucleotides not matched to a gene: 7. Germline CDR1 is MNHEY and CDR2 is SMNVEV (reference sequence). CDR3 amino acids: CASSLNGRAGNEQFF. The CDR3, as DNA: TGTGCCAGCAGTTTAAACGGGAGGGCCGGGAATGAGCAGTTCTTC.

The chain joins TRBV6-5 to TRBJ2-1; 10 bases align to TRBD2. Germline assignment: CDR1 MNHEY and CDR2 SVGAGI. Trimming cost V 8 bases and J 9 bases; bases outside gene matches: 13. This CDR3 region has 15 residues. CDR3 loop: CASCLLLAGVSEQFF. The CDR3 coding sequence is TGTGCCAGCTGTCTCTTGCTAGCGGGAGTCAGTGAGCAGTTCTTC.

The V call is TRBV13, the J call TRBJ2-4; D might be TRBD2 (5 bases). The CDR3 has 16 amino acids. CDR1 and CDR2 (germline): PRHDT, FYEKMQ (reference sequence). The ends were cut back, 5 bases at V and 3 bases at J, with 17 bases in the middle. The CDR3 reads CASSLRVGVGKNIQYF. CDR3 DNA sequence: TGTGCCAGCAGCCTCCGGGTGGGAGTGGGCAAAAACATTCAGTACTTC. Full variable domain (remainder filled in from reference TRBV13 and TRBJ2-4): AAGVIQSPRHLIKEKRETATLKCYPIPRHDTVYWYQQGPGQDPQFLISFYEKMQSDKGSIPDRFSAQQFSDYHSELNMSSLELGDSALYFCASSLRVGVGKNIQYFGAGTRLSVL.

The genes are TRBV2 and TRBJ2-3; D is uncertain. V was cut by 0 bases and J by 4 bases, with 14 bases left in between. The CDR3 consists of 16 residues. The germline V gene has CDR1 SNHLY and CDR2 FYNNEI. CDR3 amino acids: CASSEATTSLADTQYF. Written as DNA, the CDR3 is TGTGCCAGCAGTGAAGCGACGACGAGCCTGGCAGATACGCAGTATTTT.

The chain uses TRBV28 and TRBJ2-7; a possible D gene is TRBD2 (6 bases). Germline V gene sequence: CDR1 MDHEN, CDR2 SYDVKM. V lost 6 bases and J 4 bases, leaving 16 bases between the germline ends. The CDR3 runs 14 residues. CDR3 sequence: CASRPGTPPYEQYF. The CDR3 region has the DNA TGTGCCAGCAGGCCGGGGACTCCCCCGTACGAGCAGTACTTC.

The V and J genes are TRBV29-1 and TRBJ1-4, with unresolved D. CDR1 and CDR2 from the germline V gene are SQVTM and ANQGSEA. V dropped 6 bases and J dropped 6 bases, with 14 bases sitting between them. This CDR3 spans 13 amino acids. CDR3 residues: CSVSVILDEKLFF. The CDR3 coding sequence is TGCAGCGTGTCAGTTATCCTCGATGAAAAACTGTTTTTT.

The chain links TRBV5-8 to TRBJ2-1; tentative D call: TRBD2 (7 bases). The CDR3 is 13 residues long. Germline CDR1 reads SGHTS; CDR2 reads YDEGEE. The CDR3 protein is CAGRGRNYNEQFF. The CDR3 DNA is TGTGCTGGGAGGGGGAGAAACTACAATGAGCAGTTCTTC.

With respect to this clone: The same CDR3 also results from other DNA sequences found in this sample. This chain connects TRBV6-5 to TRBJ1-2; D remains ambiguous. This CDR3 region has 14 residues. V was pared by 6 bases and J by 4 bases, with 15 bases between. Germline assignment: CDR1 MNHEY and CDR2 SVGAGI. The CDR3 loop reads CASSPGQGFYGYTF. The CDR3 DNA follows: TGTGCCAGCAGCCCCGGTCAAGGGTTCTATGGCTACACCTTC.

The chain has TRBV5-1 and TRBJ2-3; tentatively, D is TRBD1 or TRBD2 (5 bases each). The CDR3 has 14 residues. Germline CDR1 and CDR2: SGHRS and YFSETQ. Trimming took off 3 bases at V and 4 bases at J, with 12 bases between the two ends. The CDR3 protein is CASSSGPYADTQYF. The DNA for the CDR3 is TGCGCCAGCAGCTCGGGACCGTACGCAGATACGCAGTATTTT. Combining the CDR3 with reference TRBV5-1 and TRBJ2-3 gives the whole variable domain KAGVTQTPRYLIKTRGQQVTLSCSPISGHRSVSWYQQTPGQGLQFLFEYFSETQRNKGNFPGRFSGRQFSNSRSEMNVSTLELGDSALYLCASSSGPYADTQYFGPGTRLTVL.

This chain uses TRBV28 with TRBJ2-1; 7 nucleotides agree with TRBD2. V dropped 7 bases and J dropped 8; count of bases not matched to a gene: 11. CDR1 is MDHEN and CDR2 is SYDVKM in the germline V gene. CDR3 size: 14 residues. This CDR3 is CASMFAGASDEQFF. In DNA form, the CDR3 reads TGTGCCAGCATGTTCGCGGGAGCTTCGGATGAGCAGTTCTTC.

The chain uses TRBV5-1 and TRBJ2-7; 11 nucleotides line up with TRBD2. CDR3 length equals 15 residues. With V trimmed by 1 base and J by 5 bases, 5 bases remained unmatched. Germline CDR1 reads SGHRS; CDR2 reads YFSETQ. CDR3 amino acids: CASSLNSGRVDEQYF. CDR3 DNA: TGCGCCAGCAGCTTGAATAGCGGGAGGGTCGACGAGCAGTACTTC.

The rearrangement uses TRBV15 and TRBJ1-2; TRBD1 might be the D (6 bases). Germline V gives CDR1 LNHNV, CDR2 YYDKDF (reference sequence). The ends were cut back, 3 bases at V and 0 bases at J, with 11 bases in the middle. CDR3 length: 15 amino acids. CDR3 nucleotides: TGTGCCACCAGCAGCAGAAGGGGGGCTAACTATGGCTACACCTTC. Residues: CATSSRRGANYGYTF.

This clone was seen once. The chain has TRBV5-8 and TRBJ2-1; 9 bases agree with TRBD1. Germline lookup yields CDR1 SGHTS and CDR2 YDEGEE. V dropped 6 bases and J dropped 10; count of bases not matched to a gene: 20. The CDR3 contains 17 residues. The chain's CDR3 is CASTSIGTGLVSREQFF. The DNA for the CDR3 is TGTGCCAGCACCTCAATCGGGACAGGGTTGGTTTCAAGGGAGCAGTTCTTC.

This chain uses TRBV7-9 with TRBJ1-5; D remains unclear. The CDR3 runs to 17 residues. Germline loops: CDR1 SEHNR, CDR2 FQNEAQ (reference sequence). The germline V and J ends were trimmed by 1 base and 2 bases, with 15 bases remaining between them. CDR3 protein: CASSLVPDWGGNQPQHF. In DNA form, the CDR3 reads TGTGCCAGCAGCTTAGTACCCGACTGGGGAGGCAATCAGCCCCAGCATTTT.

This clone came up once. The CDR3 reads CASSLDPGQGSYGYTF. The DNA for the CDR3 is TGCGCCAGCAGCTTGGATCCGGGACAGGGAAGCTATGGCTACACCTTC. This chain links TRBV5-1 with TRBJ1-2; TRBD1 aligns across 9 bases. The CDR3 has 16 residues. Trimming took 0 bases from V and 4 from J; bases not matched to a gene: 7. The germline V gene has CDR1 SGHRS and CDR2 YFSETQ.

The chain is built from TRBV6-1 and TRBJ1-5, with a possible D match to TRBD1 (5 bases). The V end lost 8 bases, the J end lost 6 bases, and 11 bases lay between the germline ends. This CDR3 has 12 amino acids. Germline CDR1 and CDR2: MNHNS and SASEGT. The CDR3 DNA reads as TGTGCCAGCGGGGGGGTGAGTCAGCCCCAGCATTTT. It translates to CASGGVSQPQHF.

The DNA for the CDR3 is TGTGCCAGCACGGGCGGAGCCTACGAGCAGTACTTC. It encodes CASTGGAYEQYF. This rearrangement joins TRBV2 to TRBJ2-7, with D uncertain. CDR1 SNHLY and CDR2 FYNNEI come from the germline V gene. The CDR3 has 12 residues. Trimming removed 7 bases from V and 2 bases from J, with 9 bases in between.